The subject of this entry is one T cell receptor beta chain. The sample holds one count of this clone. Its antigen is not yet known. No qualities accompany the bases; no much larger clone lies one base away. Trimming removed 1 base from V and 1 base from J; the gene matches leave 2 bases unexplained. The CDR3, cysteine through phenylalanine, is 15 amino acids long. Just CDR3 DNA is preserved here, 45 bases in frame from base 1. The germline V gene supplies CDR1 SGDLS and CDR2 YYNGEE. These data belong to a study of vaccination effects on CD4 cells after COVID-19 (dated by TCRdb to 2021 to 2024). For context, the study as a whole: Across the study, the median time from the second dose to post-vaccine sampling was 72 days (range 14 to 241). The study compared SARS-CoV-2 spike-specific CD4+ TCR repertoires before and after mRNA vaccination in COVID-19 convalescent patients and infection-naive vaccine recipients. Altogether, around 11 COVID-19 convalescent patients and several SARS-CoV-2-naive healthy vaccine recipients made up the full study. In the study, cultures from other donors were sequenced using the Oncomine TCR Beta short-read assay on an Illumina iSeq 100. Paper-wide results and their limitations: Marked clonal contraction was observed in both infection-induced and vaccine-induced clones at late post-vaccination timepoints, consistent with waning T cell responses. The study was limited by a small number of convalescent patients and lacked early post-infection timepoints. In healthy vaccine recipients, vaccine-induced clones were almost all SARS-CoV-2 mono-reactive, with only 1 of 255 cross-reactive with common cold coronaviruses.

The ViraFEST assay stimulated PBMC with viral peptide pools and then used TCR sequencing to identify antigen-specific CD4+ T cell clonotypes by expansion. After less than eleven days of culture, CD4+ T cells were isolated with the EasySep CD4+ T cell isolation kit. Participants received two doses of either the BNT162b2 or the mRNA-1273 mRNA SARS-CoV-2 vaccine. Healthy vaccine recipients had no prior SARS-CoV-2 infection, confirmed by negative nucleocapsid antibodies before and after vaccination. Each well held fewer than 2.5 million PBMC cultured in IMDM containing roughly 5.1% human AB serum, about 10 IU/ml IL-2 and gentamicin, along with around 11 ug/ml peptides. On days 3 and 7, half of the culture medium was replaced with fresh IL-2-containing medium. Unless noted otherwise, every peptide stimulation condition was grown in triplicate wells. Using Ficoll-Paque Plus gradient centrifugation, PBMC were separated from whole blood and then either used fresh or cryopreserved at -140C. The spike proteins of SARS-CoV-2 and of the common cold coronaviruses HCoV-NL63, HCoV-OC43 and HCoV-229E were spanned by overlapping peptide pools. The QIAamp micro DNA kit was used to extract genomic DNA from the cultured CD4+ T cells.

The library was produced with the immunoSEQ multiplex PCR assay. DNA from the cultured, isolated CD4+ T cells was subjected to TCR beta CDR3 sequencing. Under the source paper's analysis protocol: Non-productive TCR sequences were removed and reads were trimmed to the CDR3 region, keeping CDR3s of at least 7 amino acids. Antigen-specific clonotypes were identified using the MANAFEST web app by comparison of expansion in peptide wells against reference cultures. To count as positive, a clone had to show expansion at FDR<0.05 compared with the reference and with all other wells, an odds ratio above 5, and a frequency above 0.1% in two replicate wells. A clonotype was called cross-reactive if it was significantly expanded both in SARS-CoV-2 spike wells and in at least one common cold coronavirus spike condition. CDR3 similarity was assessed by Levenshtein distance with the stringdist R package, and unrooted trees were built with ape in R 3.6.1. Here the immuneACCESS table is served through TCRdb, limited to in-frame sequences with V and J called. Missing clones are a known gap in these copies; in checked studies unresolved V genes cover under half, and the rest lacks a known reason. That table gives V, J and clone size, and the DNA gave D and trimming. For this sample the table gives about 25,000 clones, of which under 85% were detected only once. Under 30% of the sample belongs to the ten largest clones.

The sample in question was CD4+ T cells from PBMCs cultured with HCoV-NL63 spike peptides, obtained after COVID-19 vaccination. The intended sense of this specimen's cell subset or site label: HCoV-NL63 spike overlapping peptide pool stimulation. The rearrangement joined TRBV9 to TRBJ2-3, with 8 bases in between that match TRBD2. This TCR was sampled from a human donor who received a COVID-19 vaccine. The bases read TGTGCCAGCAGCGTATCGACTAGCGGCACAGATACGCAGTATTTT. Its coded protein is CASSVSTSGTDTQYF.